The source of this T cell receptor (beta chain) is a study of blood T cell repertoires in COVID-19. Overall study context: The United States, Italy and Spain were the sources of the acute and convalescent COVID-19 samples. In each case, the material was cDNA or gDNA derived from T cells, B-cell-depleted T cells, or PBMCs.

Libraries were prepared by immunoSEQ multiplex PCR; TCRdb keeps only in-frame clonotypes and omits some of them. The sample contains a few hundred thousand clones, approximately 85% of which appear only once. This CDR3 contains 13 residues. The germline V and J ends were trimmed by 6 bases and 0 bases, with 8 bases remaining between them. Germline loops: CDR1 SNHLY, CDR2 FYNNEI. V and J are TRBV2 and TRBJ1-2; tentative D call: TRBD1 (5 bases). Sequencing used peripheral blood. This TCR was sampled from a woman in her 70s with acute or convalescent COVID-19. The DNA of the CDR3 is TGTGCCAGCAGAGGGGACTCTAACTATGGCTACACCTTC. It codes for CASRGDSNYGYTF. Supplemented by reference TRBV2 and TRBJ1-2, the full variable domain reads EPEVTQTPSHQVTQMGQEVILRCVPISNHLYFYWYRQILGQKVEFLVSFYNNEISEKSEIFDDQFSVERPDGSNFTLKIRSTKLEDSAMYFCASRGDSNYGYTFGSGTRLTVV.